This T cell receptor beta chain derives from a study of OX40 agonist ivuxolimab in advanced cancers. This clone was observed a single time. Its antigen is not identified. Overall study results and limits: With doses of 0.1 to 3.0 mg/kg, CD4+ and CD8+ blood T cells had undergone clonal expansion by week 6. At 0.1-3.0 mg/kg, partial responders had clonal expansion among the lowest observed.

Clones were read by immunoSEQ multiplex PCR, and TCRdb kept only the in-frame ones, dropping some. The repertoire includes roughly 100,000 clones, 90% to 95% of them detected once, and under 0.95% sits in the top ten. Germline CDR1 is SGDLS and CDR2 is YYNGEE. The CDR3 totals 16 residues. With 0 bases clipped from V and 2 bases from J, the junction kept 5 bases outside the gene matches. The TCR was taken from an adult with an advanced solid tumor such as melanoma, head and neck, liver or kidney cancer. This specimen was CD4+ or CD8+ T cells sorted from blood, taken in a trial of the OX40 agonist ivuxolimab. The chain is built from TRBV9 and TRBJ2-4, with 7 bases aligning to TRBD1. The CDR3 spells CASSVVPGGPKNIQYF. The CDR3 coding sequence is TGTGCCAGCAGCGTAGTGCCAGGGGGTCCCAAAAACATTCAGTACTTC.